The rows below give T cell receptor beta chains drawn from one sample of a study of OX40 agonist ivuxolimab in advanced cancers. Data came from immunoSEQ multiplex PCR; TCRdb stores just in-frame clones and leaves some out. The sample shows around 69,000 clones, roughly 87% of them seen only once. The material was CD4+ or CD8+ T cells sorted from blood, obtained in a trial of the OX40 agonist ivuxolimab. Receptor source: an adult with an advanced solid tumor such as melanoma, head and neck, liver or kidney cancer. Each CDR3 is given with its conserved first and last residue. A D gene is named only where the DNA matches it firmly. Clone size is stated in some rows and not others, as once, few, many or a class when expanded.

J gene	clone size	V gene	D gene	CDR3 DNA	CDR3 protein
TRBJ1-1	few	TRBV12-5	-	TGTGCTAGTGGTTTAGCCCCCGGCACTGAAGCTTTCTTT	CASGLAPGTEAFF
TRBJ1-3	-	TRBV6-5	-	TGTGCCAGCAGTTACCCGAGCTCTGGAAACACCATATATTTT	CASSYPSSGNTIYF
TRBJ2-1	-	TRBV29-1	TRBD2	TGCAGCGTTGAAGGACTAGCGGGGGTTAGCTCCTACAATGAGCAGTTCTTC	CSVEGLAGVSSYNEQFF
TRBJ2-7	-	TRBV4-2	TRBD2	TGTGCCAGCAGCCAAGCCGCCACTAGCGGCCCCTACGAGCAGTACTTC	CASSQAATSGPYEQYF
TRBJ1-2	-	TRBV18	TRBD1	TGTGCCAGCTCACAGGGACAGGACGGAATAGATGGCTACACCTTC	CASSQGQDGIDGYTF
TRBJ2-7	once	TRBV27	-	TGTGCCAGCCGTTCGCGGGACGGTACCTACGAGCAGTACTTC	CASRSRDGTYEQYF
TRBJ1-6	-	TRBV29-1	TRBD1	TGCAGCGTGCGAGGACAGGAGAATTCACCCCTCCACTTT	CSVRGQENSPLHF
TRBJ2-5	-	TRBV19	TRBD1	TGTGCCAGTAGTGACGGACAGGCTTCGGGGGAGACCCAGTACTTC	CASSDGQASGETQYF
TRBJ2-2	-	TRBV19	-	TGTGCCAGTAACTTCCGGCCCAGCACCGGGGAGCTGTTTTTT	CASNFRPSTGELFF
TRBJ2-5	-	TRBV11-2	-	TGTGCCAGCAGCTTAGGTGGGAGCGTCCGGCGCGAGACCCAGTACTTC	CASSLGGSVRRETQYF
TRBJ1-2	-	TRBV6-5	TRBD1	TGTGCCAGCAGTTCTCCGTCAGGGGGGAGCTATGGCTACACCTTC	CASSSPSGGSYGYTF
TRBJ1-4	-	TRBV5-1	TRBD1	TGCGCCAGCAGCTTGACAGGGGATGAAAAACTGTTTTTT	CASSLTGDEKLFF
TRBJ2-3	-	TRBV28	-	TGTGCCAGCAGTCCTCCTTCAGGTTTGACAGATACGCAGTATTTT	CASSPPSGLTDTQYF
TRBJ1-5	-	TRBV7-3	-	TGTGCCAGCAGCTTGGGGTTCAATCAGCCCCAGCATTTT	CASSLGFNQPQHF
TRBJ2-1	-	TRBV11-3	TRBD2	TGTGCCAGCAGCTTTGGGATAGCGGGAGTTGGGGGCAATGAGCAGTTCTTC	CASSFGIAGVGGNEQFF
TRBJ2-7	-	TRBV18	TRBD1	TGTGCCAGCTCACAACGGACAGGCTCCTACGAGCAGTACTTC	CASSQRTGSYEQYF
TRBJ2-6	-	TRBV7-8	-	TGTGCCAGCAGCCTGATAGGGGAAACTGGGGCCAACGTCCTGACTTTC	CASSLIGETGANVLTF
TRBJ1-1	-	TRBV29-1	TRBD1	TGCAGCGTTGAAGAGCAAAGAGACAGGGGAGCTTTCTTT	CSVEEQRDRGAFF
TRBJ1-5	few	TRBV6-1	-	TGTGCCAGCAGTGGACGGGCGGGGGATCAGCCCCAGCATTTT	CASSGRAGDQPQHF
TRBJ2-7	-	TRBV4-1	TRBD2	TGCGCCAGCAGCCAACCCGGGACTAGGATCTACGAGCAGTACTTC	CASSQPGTRIYEQYF
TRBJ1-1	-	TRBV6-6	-	TGTGCCAGCAGTTACGGAAGCGGAGGAGGGTCAGGGCTGCCCGATTTT	CASSYGSGGGSGLPDF
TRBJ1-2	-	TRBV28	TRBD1	TGTGCCAGCAGTTCCCAAGGACAGGGGTCAGGTGGCTACACCTTC	CASSSQGQGSGGYTF
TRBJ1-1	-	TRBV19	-	TGTGCCAGTAGTAGGGAGGGGTTTCAGGCTTTCTTT	CASSREGFQAFF
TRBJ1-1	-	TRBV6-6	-	TGTGCCAGCAGCCCCACCCATCAAGCGAACACTGAAGCTTTCTTT	CASSPTHQANTEAFF
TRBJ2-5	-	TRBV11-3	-	TGTGCCAGCAGCCCTCGGAAGGCGGGCCAAGAGACCCAGTACTTC	CASSPRKAGQETQYF
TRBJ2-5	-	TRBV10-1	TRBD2	TGCGCCAGCAGTGATGGGGGGGGAGAAGAGACCCAGTACTTC	CASSDGGGEETQYF
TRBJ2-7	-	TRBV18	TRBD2	TGTGCCAGCTCAACTAGCGCCTACGAGCAGTACTTC	CASSTSAYEQYF
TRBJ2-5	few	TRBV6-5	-	TGTGCCAGCAGACCGGGACACTTAGAGACCCAGTACTTC	CASRPGHLETQYF
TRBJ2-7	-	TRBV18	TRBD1	TGTGCCAGCTCACTCAGGGGGCCGATCTACGAGCAGTACTTC	CASSLRGPIYEQYF
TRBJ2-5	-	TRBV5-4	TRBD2	TGTGCCAGCAGCAAAGGGACTAGCGGGAGCAGGGTAGAGACCCAGTACTTC	CASSKGTSGSRVETQYF
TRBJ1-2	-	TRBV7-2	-	TGTGCCAGCAGCTTTCGACAGATTCAAGGAGGCTACACCTTC	CASSFRQIQGGYTF
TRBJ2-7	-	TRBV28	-	TGTGCCAGCAGCCTAGCCTACGAGCAGTACTTC	CASSLAYEQYF
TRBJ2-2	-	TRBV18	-	TGTGCCAGCTCACTTTCGCGGGGGACAGCGAACACCGGGGAGCTGTTTTTT	CASSLSRGTANTGELFF
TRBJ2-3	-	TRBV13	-	TGTGCCAGCAGCCCCCAGGACAACTATACGCAGTATTTT	CASSPQDNYTQYF
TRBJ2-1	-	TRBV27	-	TGTGCCAGCAGCCGCAGTGATGTGGGGTTTTTATATAATGAGCAGTTCTTC	CASSRSDVGFLYNEQFF
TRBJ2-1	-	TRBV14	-	TGTGCCAGCAGCCTCCTGGGGACACCCAACAATGAGCAGTTCTTC	CASSLLGTPNNEQFF
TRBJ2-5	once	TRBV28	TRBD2	TGTGCCAGCAGTTTGAGGGCTAGCGGGAGGGCCCTTGAGACCCAGTACTTC	CASSLRASGRALETQYF
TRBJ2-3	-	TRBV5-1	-	TGCGCCAGCAGCTTGGATAGCACAGATACGCAGTATTTT	CASSLDSTDTQYF
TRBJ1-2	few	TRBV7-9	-	TGTGCCAGCAGCCCAGCCGACTATGGCTACACCTTC	CASSPADYGYTF
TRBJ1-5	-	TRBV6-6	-	TGTGCCAGCAGAGGGGGACCCGCAAACAGTCAGCCCCAGCATTTT	CASRGGPANSQPQHF
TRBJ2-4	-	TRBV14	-	TGTGCCAGCAGCGACTCATGGGACATTCAGTACTTC	CASSDSWDIQYF
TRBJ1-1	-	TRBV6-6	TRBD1	TGTGCCAGCAGATCCCAAGACAGGGAAGAAGCTTTCTTT	CASRSQDREEAFF
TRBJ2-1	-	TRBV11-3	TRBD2	TGTGCCAGCAGCCCAAGGACTAGCGGGGCTACGTTCTTC	CASSPRTSGATFF
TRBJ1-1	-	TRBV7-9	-	TGTGCCAGCAGCCCGTCGGGGGGTAGTGAAGCTTTCTTT	CASSPSGGSEAFF
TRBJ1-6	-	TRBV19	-	TGTGCCAGTAGACGACCGACAGTTGGGGATTCACCCCTCCACTTT	CASRRPTVGDSPLHF
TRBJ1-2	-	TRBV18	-	TGTGCCAGCTCACCCACGGGACCCGGAGACTATGGCTACACCTTC	CASSPTGPGDYGYTF
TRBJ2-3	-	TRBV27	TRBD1	TGTGCCAGCAGTACTTACAGGGGCACCACAGATACGCAGTATTTT	CASSTYRGTTDTQYF
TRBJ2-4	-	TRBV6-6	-	TGTGCCAGCAGTTACCGAGAGGGGGCCAAAAACATTCAGTACTTC	CASSYREGAKNIQYF
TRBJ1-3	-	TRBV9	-	TGTGCCAGCAGCGCCCTCTTCTCTGGAAACACCATATATTTT	CASSALFSGNTIYF
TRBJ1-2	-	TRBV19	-	TGTGCCAGTAAAGGGATTTATAACTATGGCTACACCTTC	CASKGIYNYGYTF
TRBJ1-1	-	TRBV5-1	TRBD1	TGCGCCAGCAGCACAGGACAGGGGGTGAACACTGAAGCTTTCTTT	CASSTGQGVNTEAFF
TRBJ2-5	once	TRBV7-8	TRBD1	TGTGCCAGCAGCACTCAGTGGGGCAGGGGGCAAGAGACCCAGTACTTC	CASSTQWGRGQETQYF
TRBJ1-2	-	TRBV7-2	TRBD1	TGTGCCAGCAGCTTTACAGGGGGGAACTATGGCTACACCTTC	CASSFTGGNYGYTF
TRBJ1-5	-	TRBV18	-	TGTGCCAGCTCACCTACGGCATATAGCAATCAGCCCCAGCATTTT	CASSPTAYSNQPQHF